This T cell receptor (beta chain) is from a study of early T cells in non-severe SARS-CoV-2 infection. Points from the study as a whole: Private and CD4 specificities were missed by VDJdb matching, skewed to anti-spike CD8.

Attached unique molecular identifiers marked individual cDNA molecules. Each CDR3 protein is one row after TCRdb ran MiXCR on the 5' RACE reads. The table lists 70,000 to 90,000 distinct CDR3 sequences, roughly 12% of them singletons. Deletions cut 0 bases from V and 8 bases from J, with 13 bases between. CDR3 length: 14 amino acids. Germline CDR1 reads KGHSH; CDR2 reads LQKENI. Note on this clonotype: As yet, its antigen is unknown.

This chain joins TRBV18 and TRBJ1-2; D is unresolved. The source of this sequence is an adult who was a healthcare worker with PCR-confirmed SARS-CoV-2 infection or an uninfected control (not recorded which). The sample taken for sequencing was whole blood. CDR3 sequence: CASSPPSAEVGYTF. For the CDR3, the DNA is TGTGCCAGCTCACCACCCTCAGCCGAGGTCGGCTACACCTTC.